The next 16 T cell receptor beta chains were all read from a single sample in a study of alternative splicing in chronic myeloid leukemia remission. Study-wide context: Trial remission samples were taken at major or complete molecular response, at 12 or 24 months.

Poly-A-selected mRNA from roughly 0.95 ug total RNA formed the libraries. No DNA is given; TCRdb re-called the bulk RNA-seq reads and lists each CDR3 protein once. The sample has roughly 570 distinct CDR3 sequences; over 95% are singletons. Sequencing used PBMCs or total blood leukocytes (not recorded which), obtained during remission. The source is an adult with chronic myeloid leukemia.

The CDR3 loop is CASRRLQGQPQHF. The chain recombines TRBV12-3 or TRBV12-4 with TRBJ1-5; as DNA is missing, the TRBD1 call by TCRdb cannot be tested. The CDR3 loop spans 13 amino acids.

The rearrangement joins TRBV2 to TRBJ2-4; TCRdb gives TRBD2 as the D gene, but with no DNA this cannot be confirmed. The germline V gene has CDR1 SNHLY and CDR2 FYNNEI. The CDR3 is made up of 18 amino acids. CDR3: CASSERLQGPIGKNIQYF.

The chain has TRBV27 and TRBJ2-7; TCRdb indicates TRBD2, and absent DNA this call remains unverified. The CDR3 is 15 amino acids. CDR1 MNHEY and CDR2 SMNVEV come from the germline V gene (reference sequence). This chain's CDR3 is CASSLSRGGTYEQYF.

The CDR3 here is CASSPGVVNQPQHF. The chain recombines TRBV12-3 or TRBV12-4 with TRBJ1-5. The length of the CDR3 is 14 residues.

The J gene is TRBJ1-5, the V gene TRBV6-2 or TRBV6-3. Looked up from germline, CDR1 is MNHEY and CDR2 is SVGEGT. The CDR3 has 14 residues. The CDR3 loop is CVSSYRQGPQPQHF.

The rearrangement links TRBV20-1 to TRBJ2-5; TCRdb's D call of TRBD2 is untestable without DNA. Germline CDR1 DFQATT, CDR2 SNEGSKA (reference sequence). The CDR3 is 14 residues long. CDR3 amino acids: CSANSAPSEETQYF.

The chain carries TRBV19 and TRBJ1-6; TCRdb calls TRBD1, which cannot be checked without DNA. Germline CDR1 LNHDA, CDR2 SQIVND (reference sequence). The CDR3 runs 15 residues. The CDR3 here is CASSPGTGGNSPLHF.

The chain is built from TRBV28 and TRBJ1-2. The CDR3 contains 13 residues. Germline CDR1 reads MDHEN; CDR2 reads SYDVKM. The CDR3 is CASSLWGVYGYTF.

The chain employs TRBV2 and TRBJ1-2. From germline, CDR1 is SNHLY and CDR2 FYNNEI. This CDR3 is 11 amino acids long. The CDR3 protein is CASKTAYGYTF.

CDR3 sequence reads: CASSPVAWEGTGNTIYF. The J gene is TRBJ1-3, the V gene TRBV7-2. The CDR3 runs to 17 residues. Germline CDR1 and CDR2: SGHTA and FQGNSA.

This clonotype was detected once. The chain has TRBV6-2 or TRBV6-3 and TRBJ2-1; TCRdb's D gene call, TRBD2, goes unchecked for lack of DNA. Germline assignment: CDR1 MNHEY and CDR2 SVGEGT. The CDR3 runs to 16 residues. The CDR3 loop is CASSYHSGGAGNEQFF.

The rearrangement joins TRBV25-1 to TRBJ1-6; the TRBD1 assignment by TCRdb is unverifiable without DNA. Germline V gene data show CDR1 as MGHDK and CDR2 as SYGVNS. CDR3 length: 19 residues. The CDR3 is CASSDPGQGSSTYNSPLHF. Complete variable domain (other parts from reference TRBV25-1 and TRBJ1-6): EADIYQTPRYLVIGTGKKITLECSQTMGHDKMYWYQQDPGMELHLIHYSYGVNSTEKGDLSSESTVSRIRTEHFPLTLESARPSHTSQYLCASSDPGQGSSTYNSPLHFGNGTRLTVT.

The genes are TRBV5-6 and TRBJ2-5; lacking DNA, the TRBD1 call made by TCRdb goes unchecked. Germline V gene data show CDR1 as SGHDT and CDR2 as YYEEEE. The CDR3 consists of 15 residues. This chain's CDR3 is CASSQDRGLQETQYF.

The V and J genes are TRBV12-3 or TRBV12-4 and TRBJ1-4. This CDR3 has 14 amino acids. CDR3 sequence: CASSGQGVWEKLFF.

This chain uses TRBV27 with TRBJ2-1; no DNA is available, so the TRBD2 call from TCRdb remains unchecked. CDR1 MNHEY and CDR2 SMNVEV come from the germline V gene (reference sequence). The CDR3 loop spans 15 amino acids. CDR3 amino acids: CASSFQAGGYNEQFF.

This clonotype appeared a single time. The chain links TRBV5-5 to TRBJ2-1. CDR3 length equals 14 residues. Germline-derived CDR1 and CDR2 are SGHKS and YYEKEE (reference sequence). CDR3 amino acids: CASSSTSRSSEQFF.